One sample yielded the 5 T cell receptor beta chains listed below, sequenced in a study of blood T cell repertoires in COVID-19. The protocol was immunoSEQ multiplex PCR, while the TCRdb copy is restricted to in-frame clones and leaves out a portion. The sample holds around 300,000 clones, about nine tenths seen once. The sample taken for sequencing was PBMCs or T cells enriched from blood (not recorded which). These receptor sequences come from a woman in her forties who had recovered from COVID-19.

The chain couples TRBV9 to TRBJ1-2; D unresolved. The CDR3 length is 15 residues. Trimming took 3 bases from V and 7 from J, leaving 19 bases between them. CDR1 is SGDLS, CDR2 YYNGEE, per germline. The CDR3 is CASSATRGVFSGYTF. CDR3 coding DNA: TGTGCCAGCAGCGCTACCCGGGGAGTCTTCTCTGGCTACACCTTC. Combining the CDR3 with reference TRBV9 and TRBJ1-2 gives the whole variable domain DSGVTQTPKHLITATGQRVTLRCSPRSGDLSVYWYQQSLDQGLQFLIQYYNGEERAKGNILERFSAQQFPDLHSELNLSSLELGDSALYFCASSATRGVFSGYTFGSGTRLTVV.

The chain joins TRBV2 to TRBJ2-3; the match to TRBD2 covers 8 bases. Germline V lookup: CDR1 SNHLY, CDR2 FYNNEI. This CDR3 is built from 16 residues. Unmatched junction bases numbered 13, after V lost 8 bases and J lost 3 bases. The CDR3 loop reads CASQAYDRGGTDTQYF. The DNA of the CDR3 is TGTGCCAGCCAGGCCTATGACCGCGGGGGGACAGATACGCAGTATTTT. The full variable domain, its missing parts supplied by reference TRBV2 and TRBJ2-3, is EPEVTQTPSHQVTQMGQEVILRCVPISNHLYFYWYRQILGQKVEFLVSFYNNEISEKSEIFDDQFSVERPDGSNFTLKIRSTKLEDSAMYFCASQAYDRGGTDTQYFGPGTRLTVL.

V and J are TRBV3-1 (or the pseudogene TRBV3-2) and TRBJ2-7, with a tentative D call TRBD1 (6 bases). Trimming removed 0 bases at V and 3 bases at J, with 15 bases between. From germline, CDR1 is LGHDT and CDR2 YNNKEL (reference sequence). The CDR3 contains 16 residues. The CDR3 here is CASSQDFRDTIYEQYF. The CDR3 coding sequence is TGTGCCAGCAGCCAAGATTTTAGGGACACCATCTACGAGCAGTACTTC.

The chain carries TRBV14 and TRBJ2-1; D uncertain. This CDR3 region has 12 residues. Germline lookup yields CDR1 SGHDN and CDR2 FVKESK. Trimming removed 5 bases from V and 8 bases from J, with 10 bases in between. CDR3 sequence reads: CASSYSYDEQFF. For the CDR3, the DNA is TGTGCCAGCAGCTACAGTTACGATGAGCAGTTCTTC.

V and J are TRBV4-1 and TRBJ1-5; D possibly corresponds to TRBD1 (5 bases). Germline V gene data show CDR1 as MGHRA and CDR2 as YSYEKL. The V gene lost 2 bases and the J gene lost 5 bases, with 7 bases spanning the gap. The CDR3 is 13 residues long. In nucleotides, the CDR3 is TGCGCCAGCAGCCAAAACAGGTATCAGCCCCAGCATTTT. This codes for CASSQNRYQPQHF.